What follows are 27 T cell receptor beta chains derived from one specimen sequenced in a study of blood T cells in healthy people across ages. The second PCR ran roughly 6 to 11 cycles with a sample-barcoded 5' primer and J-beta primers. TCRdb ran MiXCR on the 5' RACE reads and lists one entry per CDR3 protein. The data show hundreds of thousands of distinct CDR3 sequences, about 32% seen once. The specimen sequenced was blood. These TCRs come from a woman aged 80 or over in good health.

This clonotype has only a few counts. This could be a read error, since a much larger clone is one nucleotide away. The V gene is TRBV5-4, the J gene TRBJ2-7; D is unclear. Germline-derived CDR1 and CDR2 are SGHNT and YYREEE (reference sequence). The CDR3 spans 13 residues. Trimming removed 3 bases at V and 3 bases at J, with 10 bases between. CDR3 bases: TGTGCCAGCAGCTCGTCAGTCAGCTACGAGCAGTACTTC. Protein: CASSSSVSYEQYF.

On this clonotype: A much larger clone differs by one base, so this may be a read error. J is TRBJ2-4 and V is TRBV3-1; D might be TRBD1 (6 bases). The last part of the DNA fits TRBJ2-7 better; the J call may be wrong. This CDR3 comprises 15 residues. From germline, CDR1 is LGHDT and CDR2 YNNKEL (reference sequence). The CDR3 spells CASSQDPYRDHEQYF. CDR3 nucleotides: TGTGCCAGCAGCCAAGATCCCTACAGGGACCACGAGCAGTACTTC.

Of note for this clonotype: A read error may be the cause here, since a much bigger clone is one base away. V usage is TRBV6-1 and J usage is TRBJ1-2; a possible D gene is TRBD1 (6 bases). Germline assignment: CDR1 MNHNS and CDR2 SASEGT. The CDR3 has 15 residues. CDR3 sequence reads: CASSEAPTGNFGYTF. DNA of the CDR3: TGTGCCAGCAGTGAAGCTCCTACAGGGAACTTTGGCTACACCTTC.

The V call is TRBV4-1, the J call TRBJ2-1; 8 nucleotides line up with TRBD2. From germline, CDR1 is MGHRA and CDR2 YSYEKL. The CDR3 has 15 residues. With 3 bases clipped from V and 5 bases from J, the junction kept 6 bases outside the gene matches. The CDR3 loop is CASSQHGRADNEQFF. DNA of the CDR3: TGCGCCAGCAGCCAGCACGGGAGGGCCGACAATGAGCAGTTCTTC.

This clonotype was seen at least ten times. This CDR3 reads CASSLSRLTYNEQFF. CDR3 in DNA: TGTGCCAGCAGCTTATCGAGACTTACCTACAATGAGCAGTTCTTC. V gene TRBV11-2 combines with J gene TRBJ2-1, with unresolved D. The ends were cut back, 2 bases at V and 2 bases at J, with 10 bases in the middle. Germline CDR1 SGHAT, CDR2 FQNNGV. The CDR3 is 15 residues long.

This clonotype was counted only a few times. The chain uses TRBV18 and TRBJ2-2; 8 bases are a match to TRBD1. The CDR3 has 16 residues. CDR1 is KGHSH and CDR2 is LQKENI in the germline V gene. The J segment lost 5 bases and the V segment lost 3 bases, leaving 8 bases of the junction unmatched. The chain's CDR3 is CASSPLGQGETGELFF. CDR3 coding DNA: TGTGCCAGCTCACCCCTCGGACAGGGTGAGACCGGGGAGCTGTTTTTT. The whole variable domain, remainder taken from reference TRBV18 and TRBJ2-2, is NAGVMQNPRHLVRRRGQEARLRCSPMKGHSHVYWYRQLPEEGLKFMVYLQKENIIDESGMPKERFSAEFPKEGPSILRIQQVVRGDSAAYFCASSPLGQGETGELFFGEGSRLTVL.

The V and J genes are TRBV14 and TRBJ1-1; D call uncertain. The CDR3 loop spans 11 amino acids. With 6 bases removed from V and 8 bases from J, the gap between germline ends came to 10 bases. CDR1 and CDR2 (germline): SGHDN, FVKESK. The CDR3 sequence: CASRVLSEAFF. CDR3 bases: TGTGCCAGCAGAGTGTTGAGCGAAGCTTTCTTT.

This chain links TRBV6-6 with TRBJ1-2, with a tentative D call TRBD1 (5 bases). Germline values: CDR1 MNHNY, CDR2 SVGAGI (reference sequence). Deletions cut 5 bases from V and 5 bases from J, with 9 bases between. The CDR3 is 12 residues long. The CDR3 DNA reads TGTGCCAGCAGTAGCGACAGATATGGCTACACCTTC. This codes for CASSSDRYGYTF.

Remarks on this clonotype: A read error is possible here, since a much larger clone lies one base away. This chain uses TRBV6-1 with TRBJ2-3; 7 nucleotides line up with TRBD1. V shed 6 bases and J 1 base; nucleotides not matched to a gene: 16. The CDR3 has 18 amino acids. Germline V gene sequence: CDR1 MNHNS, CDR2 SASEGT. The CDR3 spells CASSNRDRLSTGTDTQYF. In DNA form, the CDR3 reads TGTGCCAGCAGCAACCGGGACAGACTTAGTACTGGCACAGATACGCAGTATTTT.

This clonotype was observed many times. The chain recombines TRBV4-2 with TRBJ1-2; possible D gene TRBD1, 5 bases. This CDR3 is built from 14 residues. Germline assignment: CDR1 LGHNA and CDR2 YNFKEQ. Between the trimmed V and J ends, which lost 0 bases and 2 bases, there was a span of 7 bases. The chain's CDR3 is CASSQDEGNYGYTF. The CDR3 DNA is TGTGCCAGCAGCCAAGATGAGGGGAACTATGGCTACACCTTC.

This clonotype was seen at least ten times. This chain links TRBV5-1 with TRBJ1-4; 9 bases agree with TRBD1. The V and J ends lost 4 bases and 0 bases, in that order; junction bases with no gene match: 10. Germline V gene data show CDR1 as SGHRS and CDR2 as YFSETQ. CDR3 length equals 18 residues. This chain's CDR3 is CASSGRQGGSATNEKLFF. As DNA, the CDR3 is TGCGCCAGCAGCGGACGACAGGGGGGATCTGCAACTAATGAAAAACTGTTTTTT.

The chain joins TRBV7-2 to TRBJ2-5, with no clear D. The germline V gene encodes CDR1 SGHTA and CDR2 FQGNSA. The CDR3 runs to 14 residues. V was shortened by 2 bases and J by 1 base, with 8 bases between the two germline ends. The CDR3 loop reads CASSLSTVQETQYF. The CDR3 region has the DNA TGTGCCAGCAGCTTATCCACAGTCCAAGAGACCCAGTACTTC.

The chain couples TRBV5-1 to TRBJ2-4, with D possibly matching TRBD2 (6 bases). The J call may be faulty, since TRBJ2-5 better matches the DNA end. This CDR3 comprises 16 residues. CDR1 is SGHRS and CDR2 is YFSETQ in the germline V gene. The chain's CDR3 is CASSLGAEGSQETQYF. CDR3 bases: TGCGCCAGCAGCTTGGGGGCGGAGGGGAGTCAAGAGACCCAGTACTTC.

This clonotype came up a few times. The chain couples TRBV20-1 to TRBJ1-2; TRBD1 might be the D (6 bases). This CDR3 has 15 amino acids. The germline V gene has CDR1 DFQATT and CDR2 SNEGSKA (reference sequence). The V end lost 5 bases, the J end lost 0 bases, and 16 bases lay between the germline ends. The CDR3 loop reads CSAWGRGGANYGYTF. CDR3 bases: TGCAGTGCTTGGGGGCGGGGGGGAGCTAACTATGGCTACACCTTC.

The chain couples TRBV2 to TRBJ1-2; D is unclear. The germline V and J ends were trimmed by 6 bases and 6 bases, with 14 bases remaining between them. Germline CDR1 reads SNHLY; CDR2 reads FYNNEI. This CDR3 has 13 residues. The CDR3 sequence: CASRGRGWNGYTF. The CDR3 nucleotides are TGTGCCAGCAGAGGACGGGGATGGAATGGCTACACCTTC.

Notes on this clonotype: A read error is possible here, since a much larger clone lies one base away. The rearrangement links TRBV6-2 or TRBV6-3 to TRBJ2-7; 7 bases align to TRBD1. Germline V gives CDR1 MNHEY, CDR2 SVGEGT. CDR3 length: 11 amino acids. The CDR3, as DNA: TGTGCCAGCAGTCGACAGGGTGGGCAGGACTTC. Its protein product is CASSRQGGQDF.

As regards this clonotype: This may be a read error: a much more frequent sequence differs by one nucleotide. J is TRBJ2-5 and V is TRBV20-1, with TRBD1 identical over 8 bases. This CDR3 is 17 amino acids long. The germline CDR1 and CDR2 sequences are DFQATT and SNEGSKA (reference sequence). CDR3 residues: CGARPRGARDRPETQYF. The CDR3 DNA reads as TGCGGTGCTAGACCCCGGGGAGCCCGGGACAGGCCAGAGACCCAGTACTTC.

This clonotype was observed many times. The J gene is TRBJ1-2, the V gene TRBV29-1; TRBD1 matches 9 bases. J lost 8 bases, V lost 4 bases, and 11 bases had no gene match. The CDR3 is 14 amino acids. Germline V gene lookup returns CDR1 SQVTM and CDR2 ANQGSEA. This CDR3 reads CSVGGLTGGGGYTF. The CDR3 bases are TGCAGCGTTGGGGGGCTGACAGGGGGTGGAGGCTACACCTTC.

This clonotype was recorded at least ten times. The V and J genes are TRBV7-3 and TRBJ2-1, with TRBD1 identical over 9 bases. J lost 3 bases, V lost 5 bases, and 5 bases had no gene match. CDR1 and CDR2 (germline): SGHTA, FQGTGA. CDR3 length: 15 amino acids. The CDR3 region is CASSLRGQGYNEQFF. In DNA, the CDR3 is TGTGCCAGCAGCCTCCGGGGACAGGGCTACAATGAGCAGTTCTTC.

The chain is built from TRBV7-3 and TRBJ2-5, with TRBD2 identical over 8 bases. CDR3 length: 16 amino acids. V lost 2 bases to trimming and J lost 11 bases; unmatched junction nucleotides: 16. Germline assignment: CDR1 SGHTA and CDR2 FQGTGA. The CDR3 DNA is TGTGCCAGCAGCTTAGTGGTCGGGGGGGGTTACAATGAGCAGTACTTC. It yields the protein CASSLVVGGGYNEQYF.

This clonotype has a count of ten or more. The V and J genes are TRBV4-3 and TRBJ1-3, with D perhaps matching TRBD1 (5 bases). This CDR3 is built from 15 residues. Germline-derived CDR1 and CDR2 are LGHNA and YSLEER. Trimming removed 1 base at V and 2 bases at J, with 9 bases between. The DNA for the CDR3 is TGCGCCAGCAGCCAAGTTGGGGGGGCTGGAAACACCATATATTTT. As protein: CASSQVGGAGNTIYF.

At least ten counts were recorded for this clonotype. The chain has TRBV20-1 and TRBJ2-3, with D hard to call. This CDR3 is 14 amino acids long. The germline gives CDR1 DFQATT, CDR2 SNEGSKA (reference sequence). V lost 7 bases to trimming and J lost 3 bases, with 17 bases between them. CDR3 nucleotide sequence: TGCAGTGTTCCCCAGGTTCTCTCTACAGATACGCAGTATTTT. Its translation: CSVPQVLSTDTQYF.

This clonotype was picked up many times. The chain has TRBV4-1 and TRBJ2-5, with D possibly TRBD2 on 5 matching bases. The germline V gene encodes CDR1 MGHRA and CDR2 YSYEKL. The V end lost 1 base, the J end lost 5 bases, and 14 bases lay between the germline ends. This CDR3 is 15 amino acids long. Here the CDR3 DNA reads TGCGCCAGCAGCCAAGGGGGTTTAGCGAGGGAGACCCAGTACTTC. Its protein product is CASSQGGLARETQYF.

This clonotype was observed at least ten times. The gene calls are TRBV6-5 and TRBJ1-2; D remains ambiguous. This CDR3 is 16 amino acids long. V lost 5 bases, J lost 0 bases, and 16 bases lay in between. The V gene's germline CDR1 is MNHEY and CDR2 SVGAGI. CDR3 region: CASSPFLVPANYGYTF. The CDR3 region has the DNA TGTGCCAGCAGTCCTTTCCTTGTACCAGCTAACTATGGCTACACCTTC.

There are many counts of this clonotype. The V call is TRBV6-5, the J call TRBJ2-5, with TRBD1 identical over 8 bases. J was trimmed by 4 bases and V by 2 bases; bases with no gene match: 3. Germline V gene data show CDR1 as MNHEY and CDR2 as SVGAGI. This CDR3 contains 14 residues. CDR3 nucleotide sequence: TGTGCCAGCAGTTACACAGGGGGTAGAGAGACCCAGTACTTC. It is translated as CASSYTGGRETQYF.

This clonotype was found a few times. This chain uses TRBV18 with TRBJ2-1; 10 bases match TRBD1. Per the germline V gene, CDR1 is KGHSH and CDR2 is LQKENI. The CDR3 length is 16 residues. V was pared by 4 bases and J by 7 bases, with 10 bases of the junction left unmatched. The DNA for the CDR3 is TGTGCCAGCTCACTACCCGTGACAGGGGGCGGGAATGAGCAGTTCTTC. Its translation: CASSLPVTGGGNEQFF.

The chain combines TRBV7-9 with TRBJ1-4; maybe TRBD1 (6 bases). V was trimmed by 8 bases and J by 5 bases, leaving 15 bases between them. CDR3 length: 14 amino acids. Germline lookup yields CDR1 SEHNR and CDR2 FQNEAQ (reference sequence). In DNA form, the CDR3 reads TGTGCCAGCCGAGCAGGGGCGAACAATGAAAAACTGTTTTTT. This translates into CASRAGANNEKLFF.